This TCR beta chain was recorded in a study of T-cell reconstitution after alpha-beta-depleted transplantation in children. The CDR3 is made up of 13 amino acids. V was clipped by 4 bases and J by 3 bases; unmatched bases: 6. Germline CDR1 and CDR2: DFQATT and SNEGSKA (reference sequence). TCRbeta library construction was performed incorporating unique molecular identifiers. TCRdb called the PCR reads again in MiXCR, with one record for every CDR3 protein. Seen here are about 980,000 distinct CDR3 sequences, roughly 29% observed once, and the top ten hold about 28%. Overall study findings and caveats: A year had passed since transplant, and T-cell counts and diversity by then came mostly from newly produced T cells. Where some patients showed high TCRbeta diversity at day 60, it came from recipient T cells and thymic progenitors that had survived. Several hundred rapidly expanded clones from non-depleted graft cells reportedly supplied alpha-beta T cells about two months post-transplant.

On this clonotype itself: The antigen is unknown.

The TCR sequence derives from a boy younger than two who had a stem cell transplant for SCID, so the T cells may come from the graft donor. The chain joins TRBV20-1 to TRBJ2-7, with 7 bases fitting TRBD1. The material sequenced was PBMCs, mostly from graft donor cells, taken 360 days after TCRalphabeta/CD19-depleted stem cell transplant. As DNA, the CDR3 is TGCAGTGCTAAACGGGACAGTAACTACGAGCAGTACTTC. It yields the protein CSAKRDSNYEQYF.